This TCR beta chain was identified during a study of breast tumors, draining lymph nodes, adjacent tissues. Findings and caveats of the study: Luminal-like breast cancer showed significantly greater tumor-nontumor repertoire similarity than basal-like breast cancer did.

TCRdb re-analysed the multiplex PCR reads in MiXCR, keeping a single row per CDR3 protein. The sample shows about 130,000 distinct CDR3 sequences, around 20% of them seen only once. This clonotype was detected many times. Its antigen is still unknown. The lymph nodes were axillary draining lymph nodes from breast cancer patients. Source material: axillary lymph node tissue. The clonotype originates from a female donor with breast cancer. Some clones in this sample may be carry-over from other donors' samples.

CDR3 residues: CSARVGAEEQYF. CDR3 sequence (DNA): TGCAGTGCTAGAGTAGGGGCAGAGGAGCAGTACTTC. The chain has TRBV20-1 and TRBJ2-7, with TRBD1 as a possible D gene (5 bases). The CDR3 runs 12 residues. Per the germline V gene, CDR1 is DFQATT and CDR2 is SNEGSKA (reference sequence). V was clipped by 1 base and J by 7 bases, with 11 bases between them.